The 31 T cell receptor beta chains presented below share a single source sample, sequenced in a study of CD8 T cells in Susac syndrome. With random hexamers, reverse transcription was performed on about 0.5 to 1 ug of RNA. Via MiXCR, TCRdb re-called the immunoSEQ multiplex PCR reads, giving one row per CDR3 protein. The sample has 100,000 to 150,000 distinct CDR3 sequences, roughly 94% seen once. Sequencing was carried out using CD8+ T cells from PBMCs. These TCRs come from a human donor with Susac syndrome.

The V gene is TRBV9, the J gene TRBJ2-7, with unresolved D. CDR1 and CDR2 from the germline V gene are SGDLS and YYNGEE. The CDR3 is made up of 11 amino acids. Trimming took 3 bases from V and 5 from J, leaving 6 bases between them. CDR3 residues: CASSDSHEQYF. The DNA for the CDR3 is TGTGCCAGCAGCGATTCCCACGAGCAGTACTTC.

The chain is built from TRBV6-5 and TRBJ2-7; a possible D gene is TRBD1 (5 bases). Germline CDR1 is MNHEY and CDR2 is SVGAGI. The CDR3 is 14 amino acids. The V end lost 0 bases, the J end lost 6 bases, and 12 bases lay between the germline ends. The CDR3 loop reads CASSYSPGSREQYF. The CDR3 region has the DNA TGTGCCAGCAGTTACTCGCCAGGGTCGCGCGAGCAGTACTTC.

Only one count was recorded for this clonotype. V usage is TRBV14 and J usage is TRBJ2-7, with D tentatively TRBD2 (6 bases). The CDR3 runs 16 residues. CDR1 is SGHDN and CDR2 is FVKESK in the germline V gene. Trimming removed 0 bases at V and 5 bases at J, with 17 bases between. The CDR3 region is CASSQEDTGVIDEQYF. CDR3 nucleotide sequence: TGTGCCAGCAGCCAAGAAGATACGGGGGTAATCGACGAGCAGTACTTC. The full variable domain, in which reference TRBV14 and TRBJ2-7 provide the parts outside the CDR3, is EAGVTQFPSHSVIEKGQTVTLRCDPISGHDNLYWYRRVMGKEIKFLLHFVKESKQDESGMPNNRFLAERTGGTYSTLKVQPAELEDSGVYFCASSQEDTGVIDEQYFGPGTRLTVT.

This clonotype was seen only once. This chain joins TRBV27 and TRBJ2-1; D gene uncertain. Germline assignment: CDR1 MNHEY and CDR2 SMNVEV (reference sequence). CDR3 length: 15 residues. V was cut by 6 bases and J by 3 bases, with 15 bases left in between. The CDR3 DNA sequence: TGTGCCAGCAGCCCGTTTGGCCCTCACTACAATGAGCAGTTCTTC. It specifies CASSPFGPHYNEQFF.

The V gene is TRBV4-1, the J gene TRBJ2-7; TRBD1 might be the D (6 bases). The CDR3 loop spans 15 amino acids. CDR1 is MGHRA and CDR2 is YSYEKL in the germline V gene. V gave up 3 bases and J gave up 4 bases, with 16 bases separating them. This chain's CDR3 is CASSQAGVLTYEQYF. The CDR3 region has the DNA TGCGCCAGCAGCCAGGCAGGGGTCCTGACTTACGAGCAGTACTTC.

The chain uses TRBV29-1 and TRBJ2-7, with D uncertain. This CDR3 region has 14 residues. Deletions cut 4 bases from V and 5 bases from J, with 18 bases between. Per the germline V gene, CDR1 is SQVTM and CDR2 is ANQGSEA. The CDR3 spells CSVVPSRRGHEQYF. The DNA for the CDR3 is TGCAGCGTTGTACCCTCCAGACGTGGTCACGAGCAGTACTTC.

This sequence joins TRBV6-5 and TRBJ2-5, with a tentative D call TRBD2 (5 bases). From germline, CDR1 is MNHEY and CDR2 SVGAGI. The CDR3 runs 13 residues. V dropped 6 bases and J dropped 5 bases, with 13 bases sitting between them. This chain's CDR3 is CASSPSGFETQYF. The CDR3 DNA follows: TGTGCCAGCAGCCCCAGCGGTTTCGAGACCCAGTACTTC.

The V call is TRBV29-1, the J call TRBJ2-7; D not certain. Germline CDR1 reads SQVTM; CDR2 reads ANQGSEA. CDR3 length: 12 amino acids. V dropped 5 bases and J dropped 2 bases, with 10 bases sitting between them. The CDR3 is CSVLTEAYEQYF. The CDR3 coding sequence is TGCAGCGTTCTAACAGAAGCCTACGAGCAGTACTTC.

J is TRBJ2-3 and V is TRBV6-5; 7 nucleotides match TRBD2. Trimming took 4 bases from V and 5 from J; bases not matched to a gene: 6. Per germline, CDR1 MNHEY and CDR2 SVGAGI. CDR3 length equals 14 residues. The CDR3 region is CASSFMGEGDTQYF. The CDR3 DNA sequence: TGTGCCAGCAGTTTCATGGGGGAGGGAGATACGCAGTATTTT.

The chain has TRBV19 and TRBJ2-1; D gene uncertain. The CDR3 extends over 11 amino acids. CDR1 and CDR2 (germline): LNHDA, SQIVND (reference sequence). V lost 6 bases and J lost 6, with 6 bases in between. The CDR3 protein is CASRWVNEQFF. In DNA form, the CDR3 reads TGTGCCAGTAGATGGGTCAATGAGCAGTTCTTC.

V usage is TRBV4-2 and J usage is TRBJ2-1; D may be TRBD2 (6 bases). Germline V gene lookup returns CDR1 LGHNA and CDR2 YNFKEQ. V dropped 1 base and J dropped 0 bases, with 13 bases sitting between them. The CDR3 loop spans 17 amino acids. Here the CDR3 reads CASSQAPAGSSYNEQFF. The CDR3 DNA is TGTGCCAGCAGCCAAGCTCCGGCGGGGAGCTCCTACAATGAGCAGTTCTTC.

The genes are TRBV4-1 and TRBJ1-5; maybe TRBD1 (5 bases). The CDR3 loop spans 14 amino acids. V was trimmed by 5 bases and J by 4 bases, leaving 12 bases between them. Germline V CDR1 and CDR2: MGHRA, YSYEKL. The CDR3 DNA sequence: TGCGCCAGCAGCATAGAGGAGGGGAATCAGCCCCAGCATTTT. It specifies CASSIEEGNQPQHF.

The V call is TRBV4-3, the J call TRBJ2-6; TRBD2 is a possible D gene (5 bases). V was pared by 3 bases and J by 2 bases, with 11 bases between. This CDR3 contains 16 residues. CDR1 is LGHNA and CDR2 is YSLEER in the germline V gene. CDR3 region: CASSHSGGAGANVLTF. CDR3 nucleotide sequence: TGCGCCAGCAGCCACTCCGGAGGAGCTGGGGCCAACGTCCTGACTTTC.

The chain couples TRBV2 to TRBJ2-3; D remains unclear. Trimming took 2 bases from V and 0 from J, leaving 15 bases between them. Looked up from germline, CDR1 is SNHLY and CDR2 is FYNNEI. CDR3 length: 17 residues. The CDR3 region is CASSESGLESSTDTQYF. In nucleotides, the CDR3 is TGTGCCAGCAGTGAATCCGGGCTGGAATCTAGCACAGATACGCAGTATTTT.

The chain joins TRBV24-1 to TRBJ2-3, with D possibly being TRBD2 (5 bases). The CDR3 length is 15 residues. CDR1 and CDR2 (germline): KGHDR, SFDVKD. V was cut by 4 bases and J by 3 bases, with 13 bases left in between. Here the CDR3 reads CATSDQRTETDTQYF. Written as DNA, the CDR3 is TGTGCCACCAGTGACCAAAGGACTGAGACAGATACGCAGTATTTT.

CDR3 DNA sequence: TGCAGTGCTAGCGTCCCAGCAACTAATGAAAAACTGTTTTTT. It specifies CSASVPATNEKLFF. The chain is built from TRBV20-1 and TRBJ1-4; D gene ambiguous. CDR1 DFQATT and CDR2 SNEGSKA come from the germline V gene (reference sequence). Trimming removed 3 bases from V and 0 bases from J, with 8 bases in between. The CDR3 is 14 residues long.

This clonotype has a single count. This chain connects TRBV9 to TRBJ1-2, with 8 bases that match TRBD1. With V trimmed by 3 bases and J by 5 bases, 9 bases remained unmatched. The CDR3 is 15 amino acids. Per the germline V gene, CDR1 is SGDLS and CDR2 is YYNGEE. The CDR3 reads CASSGLSDRGYGYTF. In DNA form, the CDR3 reads TGTGCCAGCAGCGGCCTCTCCGACAGGGGTTATGGCTACACCTTC.

This chain uses TRBV4-1 with TRBJ1-6; the match to TRBD1 covers 7 bases. Trimming at V came to 6 bases and at J to 7 bases, leaving 15 bases not matched to a gene. This CDR3 comprises 17 residues. The germline V gene has CDR1 MGHRA and CDR2 YSYEKL. In nucleotides, the CDR3 is TGCGCCAGCAGTCCGGGCCCGTACATACAGGGGAATTCACCCCTCCACTTT. Its protein product is CASSPGPYIQGNSPLHF.

The chain combines TRBV4-2 with TRBJ1-1, with D unresolved. This CDR3 region has 12 residues. V dropped 1 base and J dropped 6 bases, with 6 bases sitting between them. Germline-derived CDR1 and CDR2 are LGHNA and YNFKEQ. The CDR3 here is CASSQGRPEAFF. The CDR3 region has the DNA TGTGCCAGCAGCCAAGGGAGGCCTGAAGCTTTCTTT.

The CDR3 sequence: CASSAGPRGGELFF. The CDR3 DNA is TGTGCCAGCAGCGCGGGACCCCGGGGCGGGGAGCTGTTTTTT. The chain carries TRBV9 and TRBJ2-2; possibly TRBD1 or TRBD2 for D (5 bases each). The V gene lost 3 bases and the J gene lost 7 bases, with 13 bases spanning the gap. The CDR3 totals 14 residues. The germline gives CDR1 SGDLS, CDR2 YYNGEE.

CDR3 residues: CSAIAPGGGTDTQYF. In DNA, the CDR3 is TGCAGTGCTATCGCCCCTGGCGGGGGCACAGATACGCAGTATTTT. V is TRBV20-1 and J is TRBJ2-3, with a tentative D call TRBD2 (6 bases). The CDR3 is 15 amino acids. The germline CDR1 and CDR2 sequences are DFQATT and SNEGSKA (reference sequence). Trimming cost V 4 bases and J 1 base, with 15 bases left between them.

The chain joins TRBV11-2 to TRBJ2-7, with TRBD1 as a possible D gene (5 bases). The CDR3 loop spans 13 amino acids. Germline loops: CDR1 SGHAT, CDR2 FQNNGV. Trimming removed 1 base at V and 6 bases at J, with 10 bases between. In nucleotides, the CDR3 is TGTGCCAGCAGCTTAGTAGCCCAGGGCGAGCAGTACTTC. Translation: CASSLVAQGEQYF.

This chain connects TRBV5-6 to TRBJ1-5; D gene uncertain. Trimming shortened V by 1 base and J by 6 bases, and 8 bases separated the two germline ends. CDR1 and CDR2 from the germline V gene are SGHDT and YYEEEE. The CDR3 is 13 amino acids. CDR3 DNA sequence: TGTGCCAGCAGCTTGTTTGGGTTTCAGCCCCAGCATTTT. Translated: CASSLFGFQPQHF.

This rearrangement joins TRBV27 to TRBJ2-6, with 11 bases that match TRBD2. The CDR3 extends over 18 amino acids. Germline trimming cut 2 bases from V and 0 bases from J; bases unmatched to any gene: 3. The V gene's germline CDR1 is MNHEY and CDR2 SMNVEV (reference sequence). This chain's CDR3 is CASSLLAGGDSGANVLTF. For the CDR3, the DNA is TGTGCCAGCAGTTTACTAGCGGGGGGAGACTCTGGGGCCAACGTCCTGACTTTC.

The chain joins TRBV20-1 to TRBJ2-1; 11 positions match TRBD1. Unmatched junction bases numbered 5, after V lost 5 bases and J lost 2 bases. From germline, CDR1 is DFQATT and CDR2 SNEGSKA (reference sequence). CDR3 length equals 15 residues. The CDR3 sequence: CSARDRGSAYNEQFF. The DNA for the CDR3 is TGCAGTGCTCGGGACAGGGGGTCGGCCTACAATGAGCAGTTCTTC.

V and J are TRBV29-1 and TRBJ2-7, with 10 bases lining up with TRBD2. Germline CDR1 SQVTM, CDR2 ANQGSEA. This CDR3 region has 14 residues. Trimming cost V 4 bases and J 3 bases; bases outside gene matches: 6. The DNA for the CDR3 is TGCAGCGTTGTTGTGGAGCGGGGGGGCTACGAGCAGTACTTC. As protein: CSVVVERGGYEQYF.

On this clonotype itself: One end of the junction is discordant with germline, which a read error may explain. The CDR3 region has the DNA TGTGCCAGCACCAGGATGCTAGGGGACACTGAAGTTTTCTTT. Amino acids: CASTRMLGDTEVFF. The genes are TRBV19 and TRBJ1-1; D may be TRBD1 (6 bases). Germline V gene data show CDR1 as LNHDA and CDR2 as SQIVND (reference sequence). This CDR3 contains 14 residues.

This chain uses TRBV29-1 with TRBJ2-7, with D tentatively TRBD1 (6 bases). Germline CDR1 is SQVTM and CDR2 is ANQGSEA. The CDR3 spans 15 residues. V gave up 7 bases and J gave up 6 bases, with 25 bases separating them. The CDR3 region is CSAEGLGQGSVEQYF. The CDR3 DNA sequence: TGCAGCGCCGAGGGGTTAGGGCAGGGGAGTGTCGAGCAGTACTTC.

This clonotype was counted a few times. The V gene is TRBV6-1, the J gene TRBJ1-2; D gene uncertain. The CDR3 runs 17 residues. Between the trimmed V and J ends, which lost 10 bases and 0 bases, there was a span of 24 bases. Germline assignment: CDR1 MNHNS and CDR2 SASEGT. CDR3 sequence (DNA): TGTGCCACCCCGTCTAGATCCGTTGGCGGATCTAACTATGGCTACACCTTC. This translates into CATPSRSVGGSNYGYTF.

This clonotype was found once. CDR3 loop: CASSFGSVNSPLHF. As DNA, the CDR3 is TGTGCCAGCAGCTTCGGGTCCGTAAATTCACCCCTCCACTTT. The gene calls are TRBV27 and TRBJ1-6; D remains unclear. The germline gives CDR1 MNHEY, CDR2 SMNVEV (reference sequence). The CDR3 is 14 residues long. Trimming took 6 bases from V and 7 from J, leaving 13 bases between them.

The CDR3 sequence is CASSESGTSGFPNTGELFF. As DNA, the CDR3 is TGCGCCAGCAGTGAGTCTGGGACTAGCGGATTTCCGAACACCGGGGAGCTGTTTTTT. This rearrangement joins TRBV10-2 to TRBJ2-2; 11 bases map to TRBD2. The CDR3 spans 19 residues. V was clipped by 0 bases and J by 0 bases; unmatched bases: 6. Germline V gene lookup returns CDR1 WSHSY and CDR2 SAAADI.